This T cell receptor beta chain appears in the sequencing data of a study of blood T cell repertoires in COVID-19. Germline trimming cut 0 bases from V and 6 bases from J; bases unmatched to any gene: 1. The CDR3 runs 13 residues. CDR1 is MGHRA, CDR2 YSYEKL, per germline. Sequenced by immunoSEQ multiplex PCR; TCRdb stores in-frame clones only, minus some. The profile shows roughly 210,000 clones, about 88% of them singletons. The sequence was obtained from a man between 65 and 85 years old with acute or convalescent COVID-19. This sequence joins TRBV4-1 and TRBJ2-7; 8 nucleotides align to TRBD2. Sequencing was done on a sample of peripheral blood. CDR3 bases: TGCGCCAGCAGCCAAGAGGCGGGAGGCGAGCAGTACTTC. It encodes CASSQEAGGEQYF.